These 3 T cell receptor beta chains originate from one sample sequenced in a study of T cell repertoires in cytomegalovirus infection. From the reads, TCRdb called clonotypes with MiXCR, one entry per CDR3 protein. Here the sample spans some 940,000 distinct CDR3 sequences, around 29% being singletons. These receptors have no known antigen. This specimen consisted of cultured CD8+ T cells from PBMCs, obtained from culture after CMV antigen stimulation. The receptors were gathered from a human donor in good health (CMV status not recorded). Some clones in this sample may be carry-over from other donors' samples.

As for this clonotype: A read error is possible here, since a much larger clone lies one base away. The chain carries TRBV7-8 and TRBJ1-2, with D hard to call. Germline CDR1 and CDR2: SGHVS and FQNEAQ. CDR3 length: 12 residues. For the CDR3, the DNA is TGTGCCAGCAACTTAGTTGGGGATGGCTACACCTTC. Amino acids: CASNLVGDGYTF.

The DNA for the CDR3 is TGCGCCAGCAGCGAGGACAGGACGTACAATTCACCCCTCCACTTT. Amino acids: CASSEDRTYNSPLHF. The chain combines TRBV5-1 with TRBJ1-6; 7 bases match TRBD1. Germline V CDR1 and CDR2: SGHRS, YFSETQ. This CDR3 has 15 amino acids. J lost 7 bases, V lost 4 bases, and 8 bases had no gene match.

Of note for this clonotype: Since no conserved phenylalanine or tryptophan closes the CDR3, a read error is the likely cause. The rearrangement joins TRBV11-1 to TRBJ2-3, with TRBD2 identical over 8 bases. The CDR3 runs 12 residues. CDR1 SGHAT and CDR2 FQDESV come from the germline V gene (reference sequence). CDR3 sequence (DNA): TGTGCCAGCAGCATAGCGGGGTATACGCAGTATTAT. This sequence encodes CASSIAGYTQYY.